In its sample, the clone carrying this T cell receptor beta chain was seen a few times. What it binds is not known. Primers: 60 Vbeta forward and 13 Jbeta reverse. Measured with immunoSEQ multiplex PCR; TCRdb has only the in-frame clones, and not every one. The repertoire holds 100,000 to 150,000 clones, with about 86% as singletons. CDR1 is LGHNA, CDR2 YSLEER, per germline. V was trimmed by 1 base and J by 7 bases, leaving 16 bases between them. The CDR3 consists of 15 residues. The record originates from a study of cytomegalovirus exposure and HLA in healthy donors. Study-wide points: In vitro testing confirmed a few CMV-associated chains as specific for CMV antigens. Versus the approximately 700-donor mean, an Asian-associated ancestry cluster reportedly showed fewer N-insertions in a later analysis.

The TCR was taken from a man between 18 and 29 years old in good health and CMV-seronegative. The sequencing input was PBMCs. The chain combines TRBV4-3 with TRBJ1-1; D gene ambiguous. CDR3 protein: CASSQGRRNTDEAFF. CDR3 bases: TGCGCCAGCAGCCAAGGAAGGAGGAATACAGATGAAGCTTTCTTT.